The present T cell receptor beta chain was sequenced within a study of blood T cell repertoires in COVID-19. About the study: Italy, Spain and the United States were the sources of the convalescent and acute COVID-19 samples.

In the authors' methods: Estimates of nucleated cell counts were drawn from the amplification of reference gene primers. Repertoires were generated with immunoSEQ multiplex PCR, while TCRdb's copy carries only in-frame clones and drops some. V and J calls and clone size come straight from that table; D and trimming were deduced from the DNA. The data hold about 21,000 clones, with 60% to 85% observed a single time. The CDR3 is 11 residues long. V was clipped by 2 bases and J by 8 bases, with 9 bases between them. Germline V gene sequence: CDR1 GTSNPN, CDR2 SVGIG (reference sequence). The sequence was collected from a man at least 80 years old with acute or convalescent COVID-19. Input material: peripheral blood. The chain is built from TRBV30 and TRBJ1-1; possible D gene TRBD1, 6 bases. The CDR3 region is CAWSTGQEAFF. The CDR3 DNA sequence: TGTGCCTGGAGTACCGGACAGGAAGCTTTCTTT.